One sample yielded the 10 T cell receptor beta chains listed below, sequenced in a study of cytomegalovirus exposure and HLA in healthy donors. Only in-frame clones appear in the TCRdb table, and some are missing; sequencing was by immunoSEQ multiplex PCR. This table holds 190,000 or so clones, 80% to 85% found once. The sequenced sample was PBMCs. The receptor source for this set is a young woman in good health and CMV-seropositive.

In this sample, this clone turned up a few times. The chain employs TRBV21-1 and TRBJ1-5; the table names TRBD1, a call not compared with the DNA. TRBV21-1 is designated a pseudogene. This CDR3 has 17 amino acids. The CDR3 DNA reads as TGTGCCAGCAGCAAAGGACAGGGAGAATATAGCAATCAGCCCCAGCATTTT. Its protein is CASSKGQGEYSNQPQHF.

The rearrangement links TRBV27 to TRBJ1-2, with TRBD1 as a possible D gene (6 bases). The CDR3 runs 15 residues. Germline V gene data show CDR1 as MNHEY and CDR2 as SMNVEV (reference sequence). The V end lost 5 bases, the J end lost 7 bases, and 20 bases lay between the germline ends. CDR3 amino acids: CASSPQQGFRGGYTF. The CDR3 DNA follows: TGTGCCAGCAGTCCCCAACAGGGTTTCCGTGGTGGCTACACCTTC.

J is TRBJ1-6 and V is TRBV18; tentative D call: TRBD1 (5 bases). Germline loops: CDR1 KGHSH, CDR2 LQKENI. This CDR3 spans 13 amino acids. The V end was cut by 3 bases, the J end by 9 bases, with 9 bases between. The CDR3 bases are TGTGCCAGCTCACCTGGGGGAGGTTCACCCCTCCACTTT. Protein sequence: CASSPGGGSPLHF.

The CDR3 DNA sequence: TGTGCCAGCAGCTTGGTTTCGCTGTGGCCAGGAAAATCACCCCTCCACTTT. It yields the protein CASSLVSLWPGKSPLHF. This chain connects TRBV5-6 to TRBJ1-6, with no clear D. The CDR3 has 17 residues. The V gene lost 0 bases and the J gene lost 10 bases, with 20 bases spanning the gap. CDR1 and CDR2 from the germline V gene are SGHDT and YYEEEE. The variable domain in full, completed from reference TRBV5-6 and TRBJ1-6, reads DAGVTQSPTHLIKTRGQQVTLRCSPKSGHDTVSWYQQALGQGPQFIFQYYEEEERQRGNFPDRFSGHQFPNYSSELNVNALLLGDSALYLCASSLVSLWPGKSPLHFGNGTRLTVT.

The chain uses TRBV7-2 and TRBJ2-5, with 9 bases lining up with TRBD2. J lost 7 bases, V lost 5 bases, and 14 bases had no gene match. This CDR3 has 16 residues. Germline loops: CDR1 SGHTA, CDR2 FQGNSA. The CDR3 nucleotides read TGTGCCAGCAGCATCAGGACTCGCGGGGGGGCGGGGACCCAGTACTTC. Translation: CASSIRTRGGAGTQYF.

The chain has TRBV29-1 and TRBJ2-1; TRBD1 is a possible D gene (6 bases). This CDR3 is 15 amino acids long. The germline CDR1 and CDR2 sequences are SQVTM and ANQGSEA. V lost 6 bases to trimming and J lost 8 bases, with 23 bases between them. In nucleotides, the CDR3 is TGCAGCGTCACCATCGCCAGACAAGCAGGGGATGAGCAGTTCTTC. Protein sequence: CSVTIARQAGDEQFF.

The gene calls are TRBV11-2 and TRBJ2-1; D perhaps matches TRBD1 (6 bases). In germline, CDR1 is SGHAT, CDR2 FQNNGV. The V and J ends lost 0 bases and 4 bases respectively, with 10 bases between them. The CDR3 extends over 15 amino acids. The CDR3 loop is CASSLDSQGYNEQFF. In DNA, the CDR3 is TGTGCCAGCAGCTTAGATAGCCAGGGGTACAATGAGCAGTTCTTC.

V is TRBV7-3 and J is TRBJ2-5, with D perhaps TRBD2 (5 bases). The V gene's germline CDR1 is SGHTA and CDR2 FQGTGA. CDR3 length: 15 amino acids. The V and J ends lost 3 bases and 1 base respectively, with 12 bases between them. The CDR3 DNA sequence: TGTGCCAGCAGCTTGGGCACTAGTAGCCAAGAGACCCAGTACTTC. Amino acids: CASSLGTSSQETQYF.

This clone turned up a few times. The J gene is TRBJ1-1, the V gene TRBV5-1; no clear D. The V gene's germline CDR1 is SGHRS and CDR2 YFSETQ. V was pared by 1 base and J by 5 bases, with 9 bases between. The CDR3 has 13 amino acids. The CDR3 DNA is TGCGCCAGCAGCTTGTTGGAGAGAACTGAAGCTTTCTTT. Encoded protein: CASSLLERTEAFF.

The chain uses TRBV15 and TRBJ1-2; weak D call: TRBD1 (5 bases). This CDR3 spans 13 amino acids. CDR1 is LNHNV and CDR2 is YYDKDF in the germline V gene (reference sequence). The V end lost 8 bases, the J end lost 2 bases, and 12 bases lay between the germline ends. In DNA form, the CDR3 reads TGTGCCACCGCGGGAGGGACCAACTATGGCTACACCTTC. Its protein is CATAGGTNYGYTF.